This T cell receptor beta chain was sequenced in a study of blood T cell repertoires in COVID-19. Measured with immunoSEQ multiplex PCR; TCRdb has only the in-frame clones, and not every one. This table has about 530,000 clones, about 89% appearing once. Sequenced input: peripheral blood. The TCR sequence derives from a woman in her forties or fifties with COVID-19, enrolled during active disease.

The CDR3 is CASSQSEGRTGRLYSNQPQHF. DNA of the CDR3: TGCGCCAGCAGTCAATCGGAGGGCCGGACAGGCCGTCTTTATAGCAATCAGCCCCAGCATTTT. V gene TRBV23-1 combines with J gene TRBJ1-5, with 7 bases lining up with TRBD1. TRBV23-1 belongs to the ORF category, with a function that is uncertain. V trimming: 0 bases; J trimming: 0 bases; junction bases outside the gene matches: 17. This CDR3 has 21 amino acids.